These 9 T cell receptor beta chains originate from one sample sequenced in a study of blood T cell repertoires in COVID-19 (dated by TCRdb to the early 2020s). Receptor amplification or capture employed the immunoSEQ multiplex PCR assay. What TCRdb holds here is the immuneACCESS table cut down to in-frame rearrangements. Part of the clones is not present; checked against another copy, under half of the missing clones reflect an unresolved V gene, and the others are unexplained. A total of about 150,000 clones appear in this sample, 70% to 85% of them only once. Around 8.4% of the sample belongs to the ten largest clones. The sample was PBMCs or T cells enriched from blood (not recorded which). The receptors were gathered from a man aged 45-60 years who had recovered from COVID-19.

This clone was counted between two and nine times. The V and J genes are TRBV6-2 or TRBV6-3 and TRBJ2-5, with D maybe TRBD1 (5 bases). Trimming cost V 0 bases and J 10 bases, with 15 bases left between them. The CDR3 has 14 residues. Germline V gives CDR1 MNHEY, CDR2 SVGEGT. Here the CDR3 DNA reads TGTGCCAGCAGTTACTCGCTCAGGGCGGAGCTCCAGTACTTC. Translating it yields CASSYSLRAELQYF.

The CDR3 bases are TGTGCCAGCGGGAAGACAGGGGAGAGCACCGGGGAGCTGTTTTTT. Protein product: CASGKTGESTGELFF. The chain joins TRBV6-4 to TRBJ2-2, with 8 positions matching TRBD1. The V gene's germline CDR1 is MRHNA and CDR2 SNTAGT. This CDR3 is 15 amino acids long. The J segment lost 4 bases and the V segment lost 8 bases, leaving 9 bases of the junction unmatched.

This clone has only one observation. The rearrangement links TRBV5-1 to TRBJ2-7, with D tentatively TRBD2 (5 bases). With 7 bases removed from V and 2 bases from J, the gap between germline ends came to 16 bases. Per germline, CDR1 SGHRS and CDR2 YFSETQ. This CDR3 is built from 14 residues. The CDR3 coding sequence is TGCGCCAGCCGCCCCTCCGGGATCCCCTACGAGCAGTACTTC. Protein sequence: CASRPSGIPYEQYF.

V and J are TRBV5-5 and TRBJ2-5, with D maybe TRBD2 (5 bases). Trimming removed 1 base at V and 1 base at J, with 11 bases between. The CDR3 extends over 15 amino acids. Germline lookup yields CDR1 SGHKS and CDR2 YYEKEE (reference sequence). For the CDR3, the DNA is TGTGCCAGCAGCTTGCGGGTAGGAGGCCAAGAGACCCAGTACTTC. This gives the protein CASSLRVGGQETQYF.

This clone was seen a handful of times. The chain uses TRBV7-2 and TRBJ2-3; 9 bases agree with TRBD1. This CDR3 has 17 residues. Germline CDR1 SGHTA, CDR2 FQGNSA. The J segment lost 2 bases and the V segment lost 0 bases, leaving 6 bases of the junction unmatched. CDR3 protein: CASSLALGTGITDTQYF. In nucleotides, the CDR3 is TGTGCCAGCAGCTTAGCGCTCGGGACAGGGATCACAGATACGCAGTATTTT.

The chain uses TRBV4-1 and TRBJ1-4; D is perhaps TRBD1 (5 bases). Between the trimmed V and J ends, which lost 1 base and 6 bases, there was a span of 12 bases. Germline CDR1 and CDR2: MGHRA and YSYEKL. This CDR3 is 15 amino acids long. CDR3 loop: CASSQVRGRDEKLFF. CDR3 DNA sequence: TGCGCCAGCAGCCAAGTGCGGGGGAGGGATGAAAAACTGTTTTTT.

This rearrangement joins TRBV5-6 to TRBJ2-4; 9 bases agree with TRBD1. CDR1 SGHDT and CDR2 YYEEEE come from the germline V gene. V gave up 2 bases and J gave up 2 bases; unmatched junction bases: 5. The CDR3 length is 16 residues. The CDR3 bases are TGTGCCAGCAGCTTAGAACAGGGGGCGACCAAAAACATTCAGTACTTC. Amino acids: CASSLEQGATKNIQYF. The entire variable domain, with the rest obtained from reference TRBV5-6 and TRBJ2-4, is as follows: DAGVTQSPTHLIKTRGQQVTLRCSPKSGHDTVSWYQQALGQGPQFIFQYYEEEERQRGNFPDRFSGHQFPNYSSELNVNALLLGDSALYLCASSLEQGATKNIQYFGAGTRLSVL.

The chain is built from TRBV4-1 and TRBJ1-2; D possibly corresponds to TRBD1 (5 bases). V shed 0 bases and J shed 8 bases, with 13 bases lying between them. CDR1 is MGHRA and CDR2 is YSYEKL in the germline V gene. The CDR3 length is 14 residues. In nucleotides, the CDR3 is TGCGCCAGCAGCCAAGAACCCAGGGCGGAAGGCTACACCTTC. It codes for CASSQEPRAEGYTF.

The rearrangement links TRBV18 to TRBJ1-1; D may be TRBD1 (5 bases). Deletions cut 4 bases from V and 5 bases from J, with 8 bases between. The CDR3 extends over 12 amino acids. The germline V gene has CDR1 KGHSH and CDR2 LQKENI. The CDR3 DNA reads as TGTGCCAGCTCACAGGGGCGGACTGAAGCTTTCTTT. Protein sequence: CASSQGRTEAFF.